This T cell receptor beta chain was captured in a study of T-cell memory formation after mild COVID-19. Study as a whole: Most TCR clusters belonged to a single donor.

On this clonotype itself: Antigen unknown.

Study-wide results and limits: Among contracting clones, CD4+ were mainly CM/EM and CD8+ enriched in EMRA. That cross-reactive memory joined was suggested by some responding clones appearing in pre-infection memory. Contracting clones, day 15 to 85, had balanced CD4/CD8, and later expanders favored CD4+.

In TCRdb, the 5' RACE reads were re-called with MiXCR into one record per CDR3 protein. Of about 49,000 distinct CDR3 sequences in the sample, 25% to 35% were seen once. This CDR3 has 16 amino acids. V lost 2 bases and J 1 base, leaving 12 bases between the germline ends. Per the germline V gene, CDR1 is SGHVS and CDR2 is FNYEAQ. The chain joins TRBV7-6 to TRBJ1-5; D perhaps matches TRBD1 (5 bases). This clonotype was obtained from a man aged 18 to 30 who had mild COVID-19 (a few samples of this study predate the infection). Cell type and time point are not known. Sequenced sample: PBMCs or a T cell subset sorted from them (not recorded which). CDR3 in amino acids: CASSLSAEGSNQPQHF. The CDR3 nucleotides read TGTGCCAGCAGCTTAAGCGCCGAGGGGAGCAATCAGCCCCAGCATTTT.